Listed here are 21 T cell receptor beta chains from one sample, sequenced in a study of T cells in Graves' hyperthyroidism and ophthalmopathy. TCR beta CDR3 regions were amplified from RNA. Carried out on the TCR CDR3, a first-round RT-PCR used the HTBI primer set. TCRdb fed the multiplex PCR reads into MiXCR, producing one record per CDR3 protein. This table has under 400,000 distinct CDR3 sequences, roughly 15% appearing once. Sequenced sample: blood. These receptors all come from a man aged 30 to 45 with Graves' hyperthyroidism.

This clonotype was recorded a few times. The chain combines TRBV5-1 with TRBJ1-1; D not resolved. Germline V lookup: CDR1 SGHRS, CDR2 YFSETQ. With 4 bases removed from V and 0 bases from J, the gap between germline ends came to 13 bases. CDR3 size: 15 residues. CDR3 DNA sequence: TGCGCCAGCAGCCGGGTGACGGGCATGAACACTGAAGCTTTCTTT. Translating gives CASSRVTGMNTEAFF.

This clonotype was picked up a small number of times. V and J are TRBV20-1 and TRBJ1-2; 8 nucleotides line up with TRBD1. The CDR3 length is 16 residues. With 0 bases clipped from V and 6 bases from J, the junction kept 12 bases outside the gene matches. CDR1 and CDR2 (germline): DFQATT, SNEGSKA (reference sequence). The CDR3 DNA sequence: TGCAGTGCTAGAGATCTGACAGGGGCGCTAAGGGATGGCTACACCTTC. Residues: CSARDLTGALRDGYTF.

A few counts support this clonotype. This chain connects TRBV14 to TRBJ2-1; 11 nucleotides agree with TRBD2. CDR1 and CDR2 (germline): SGHDN, FVKESK. Trimming removed 2 bases from V and 7 bases from J; junction bases left unmatched: 4. The CDR3 is 15 amino acids. CDR3 DNA sequence: TGTGCCAGCAGCCAATGGTCTAGCGGGAGGAATGAGCAGTTCTTC. Translated, it gives CASSQWSSGRNEQFF.

V is TRBV4-1 and J is TRBJ2-7; weak D call: TRBD2 (6 bases). In germline, CDR1 is MGHRA, CDR2 YSYEKL. This CDR3 has 16 amino acids. V was shortened by 0 bases and J by 1 base, with 13 bases between the two germline ends. The CDR3 is CASSQDVAGRSYEQYF. The CDR3, as DNA: TGCGCCAGCAGCCAAGATGTCGCGGGAAGGTCCTACGAGCAGTACTTC.

In this sample, this clonotype turned up many times. The chain joins TRBV11-1 to TRBJ2-7; 8 bases match TRBD1. Germline V CDR1 and CDR2: SGHAT, FQDESV (reference sequence). The ends lost 5 bases at V and 2 bases at J; junction bases unmatched: 8. The CDR3 is made up of 15 amino acids. The chain's CDR3 is CASSQDWTGTYEQYF. The CDR3 coding sequence is TGTGCCAGCAGCCAAGATTGGACAGGGACCTACGAGCAGTACTTC.

At least ten counts were recorded for this clonotype. The chain uses TRBV5-5 and TRBJ2-7; the D gene is possibly TRBD2 (6 bases). This CDR3 comprises 14 residues. The ends were cut back, 0 bases at V and 3 bases at J, with 10 bases in the middle. Per germline, CDR1 SGHKS and CDR2 YYEKEE (reference sequence). The DNA for the CDR3 is TGTGCCAGCAGCTTGGTTTGGGGAGGCTACGAGCAGTACTTC. It is translated as CASSLVWGGYEQYF. The variable domain in full, with the rest retrieved from reference TRBV5-5 and TRBJ2-7, is DAGVTQSPTHLIKTRGQQVTLRCSPISGHKSVSWYQQVLGQGPQFIFQYYEKEERGRGNFPDRFSARQFPNYSSELNVNALLLGDSALYLCASSLVWGGYEQYFGPGTRLTVT.

This clonotype has more than one count but fewer than ten. The CDR3 DNA reads TGTGCCAGCAGCCAAGTTAGGGACACTGAAGCTTTCTTT. It is translated as CASSQVRDTEAFF. V is TRBV3-1 and J is TRBJ1-1; no firm D call. Germline V gene sequence: CDR1 LGHDT, CDR2 YNNKEL (reference sequence). CDR3 length equals 13 residues. V gave up 1 base and J gave up 3 bases, with 6 bases separating them.

This clonotype was detected many times. V and J are TRBV20-1 and TRBJ2-7; TRBD1 matches 9 bases. This CDR3 has 14 residues. Germline V lookup: CDR1 DFQATT, CDR2 SNEGSKA (reference sequence). J gave up 5 bases and V 6 bases, and 11 bases lay outside the gene matches. CDR3 protein: CSAPSGTGRHEQYF. The CDR3 DNA follows: TGCAGTGCCCCCTCCGGGACAGGGAGGCACGAGCAGTACTTC.

With regard to this clonotype: A much more abundant neighbour one base away suggests this may be a read error. The chain joins TRBV20-1 to TRBJ1-1; no definite D call. The CDR3 loop spans 14 amino acids. The germline V gene encodes CDR1 DFQATT and CDR2 SNEGSKA (reference sequence). CDR3: CSARGRRYNTEDFF. DNA for the CDR3: TGCAGTGCTAGAGGGCGCCGATATAACACTGAAGATTTCTTT.

Ten or more counts support this clonotype. V gene TRBV28 combines with J gene TRBJ1-2; D is uncertain. Germline assignment: CDR1 MDHEN and CDR2 SYDVKM. V dropped 4 bases and J dropped 7 bases, with 13 bases sitting between them. The CDR3 spans 13 residues. CDR3 in DNA: TGTGCCAGCAGTTCTCAGGATGTGGGTGGCTACACCTTC. It translates to CASSSQDVGGYTF.

There are a few counts of this clonotype. V usage is TRBV20-1 and J usage is TRBJ1-2; TRBD1 matches 9 bases. From germline, CDR1 is DFQATT and CDR2 SNEGSKA (reference sequence). With V trimmed by 0 bases and J by 7 bases, 18 bases remained unmatched. The length of the CDR3 is 18 residues. CDR3 nucleotides: TGCAGTGCTAGAGATAAGGCTGACAGGGGGTATACCTCGGGTGGCTACACCTTC. This translates into CSARDKADRGYTSGGYTF.

This chain joins TRBV20-1 and TRBJ2-2; TRBD2 matches 8 bases. CDR3 length: 14 amino acids. The V and J ends lost 6 bases and 4 bases, in that order; junction bases with no gene match: 7. Germline V gene lookup returns CDR1 DFQATT and CDR2 SNEGSKA (reference sequence). The CDR3 region is CSAESGRSTGELFF. As DNA, the CDR3 is TGCAGTGCGGAAAGCGGGAGATCCACCGGGGAGCTGTTTTTT.

The rearrangement links TRBV25-1 to TRBJ2-7; D may be TRBD2 (6 bases). The CDR3 spans 16 residues. V was clipped by 3 bases and J by 2 bases, with 17 bases between them. The germline gives CDR1 MGHDK, CDR2 SYGVNS. CDR3 sequence: CASSDSNLANPYEQYF. As DNA, the CDR3 is TGTGCCAGCAGTGATTCGAACCTAGCGAACCCCTACGAGCAGTACTTC.

As to this clonotype: This may come from a read error, since a much larger clone is one base off. V is TRBV28 and J is TRBJ1-2; no clear D. CDR1 MDHEN and CDR2 SYDVKM come from the germline V gene. Between the trimmed V and J ends, which lost 10 bases and 6 bases, there was a span of 24 bases. The CDR3 runs to 15 residues. The CDR3 DNA reads TGTGCCATATCCCTCGCCCAGGTGGTCAACCATGGCTACACCTTC. Amino acid sequence: CAISLAQVVNHGYTF.

In its sample, this clonotype was seen many times. The gene calls are TRBV28 and TRBJ2-4, with D tentatively TRBD2 (6 bases). V lost 6 bases, J lost 5 bases, and 14 bases lay in between. Germline V CDR1 and CDR2: MDHEN, SYDVKM. The CDR3 totals 14 residues. CDR3 coding DNA: TGTGCCAGCAGGATCTTGGGGGGAGAAAACATTCAGTACTTC. Translated: CASRILGGENIQYF.

This clonotype was found many times. This chain joins TRBV18 and TRBJ2-1; 12 bases match TRBD2. Trimming at V came to 10 bases and at J to 7 bases, leaving 14 bases not matched to a gene. The CDR3 consists of 16 residues. In germline, CDR1 is KGHSH, CDR2 LQKENI. This CDR3 reads CATKPLLAGGRNEQFF. The CDR3 DNA reads TGTGCCACCAAGCCCCTACTAGCGGGAGGTAGGAATGAGCAGTTCTTC.

This clonotype has ten or more counts. This chain connects TRBV6-5 to TRBJ2-5, with TRBD2 as a possible D gene (6 bases). V was pared by 1 base and J by 0 bases, with 12 bases between. The CDR3 contains 16 residues. Per germline, CDR1 MNHEY and CDR2 SVGAGI. The CDR3 reads CASSYLAATYQETQYF. DNA for the CDR3: TGTGCCAGCAGTTACTTAGCGGCAACGTACCAAGAGACCCAGTACTTC.

This chain uses TRBV27 with TRBJ2-7, with D tentatively TRBD1 or TRBD2 (6 bases each). The V gene lost 7 bases and the J gene lost 6 bases, with 16 bases spanning the gap. The germline V gene encodes CDR1 MNHEY and CDR2 SMNVEV (reference sequence). This CDR3 comprises 13 residues. The CDR3 region has the DNA TGTGCCAGCACCCCGTCGGGGGCTATCGAGCAGTACTTC. Protein product: CASTPSGAIEQYF.

This clonotype was counted ten times or more. The CDR3, as DNA: TGTGCCACCAGTGATCCCGGGAGGGCCCCAGATACGCAGTATTTT. Protein sequence: CATSDPGRAPDTQYF. The V and J genes are TRBV24-1 and TRBJ2-3; 8 bases agree with TRBD2. Trimming took 3 bases from V and 4 from J; bases not matched to a gene: 5. The CDR3 runs to 15 residues. The germline V gene encodes CDR1 KGHDR and CDR2 SFDVKD.

The J gene is TRBJ1-3, the V gene TRBV2; D gene ambiguous. From germline, CDR1 is SNHLY and CDR2 FYNNEI. The germline V and J ends were trimmed by 7 bases and 0 bases, with 10 bases remaining between them. The CDR3 contains 14 residues. In DNA form, the CDR3 reads TGTGCCAGCAACGCGGGGAGCTCTGGAAACACCATATATTTT. Translation gives CASNAGSSGNTIYF. The full variable domain, its missing parts supplied by reference TRBV2 and TRBJ1-3, is EPEVTQTPSHQVTQMGQEVILRCVPISNHLYFYWYRQILGQKVEFLVSFYNNEISEKSEIFDDQFSVERPDGSNFTLKIRSTKLEDSAMYFCASNAGSSGNTIYFGEGSWLTVV.

This rearrangement joins TRBV7-8 to TRBJ2-2; tentative D call: TRBD2 (7 bases). The CDR3 consists of 14 residues. Germline V gene sequence: CDR1 SGHVS, CDR2 FQNEAQ. Deletions cut 11 bases from V and 1 base from J, with 14 bases between. The CDR3 coding sequence is TGTGCCGGGGGCGGGAGTAGGAACACCGGGGAGCTGTTTTTT. This gives the protein CAGGGSRNTGELFF.